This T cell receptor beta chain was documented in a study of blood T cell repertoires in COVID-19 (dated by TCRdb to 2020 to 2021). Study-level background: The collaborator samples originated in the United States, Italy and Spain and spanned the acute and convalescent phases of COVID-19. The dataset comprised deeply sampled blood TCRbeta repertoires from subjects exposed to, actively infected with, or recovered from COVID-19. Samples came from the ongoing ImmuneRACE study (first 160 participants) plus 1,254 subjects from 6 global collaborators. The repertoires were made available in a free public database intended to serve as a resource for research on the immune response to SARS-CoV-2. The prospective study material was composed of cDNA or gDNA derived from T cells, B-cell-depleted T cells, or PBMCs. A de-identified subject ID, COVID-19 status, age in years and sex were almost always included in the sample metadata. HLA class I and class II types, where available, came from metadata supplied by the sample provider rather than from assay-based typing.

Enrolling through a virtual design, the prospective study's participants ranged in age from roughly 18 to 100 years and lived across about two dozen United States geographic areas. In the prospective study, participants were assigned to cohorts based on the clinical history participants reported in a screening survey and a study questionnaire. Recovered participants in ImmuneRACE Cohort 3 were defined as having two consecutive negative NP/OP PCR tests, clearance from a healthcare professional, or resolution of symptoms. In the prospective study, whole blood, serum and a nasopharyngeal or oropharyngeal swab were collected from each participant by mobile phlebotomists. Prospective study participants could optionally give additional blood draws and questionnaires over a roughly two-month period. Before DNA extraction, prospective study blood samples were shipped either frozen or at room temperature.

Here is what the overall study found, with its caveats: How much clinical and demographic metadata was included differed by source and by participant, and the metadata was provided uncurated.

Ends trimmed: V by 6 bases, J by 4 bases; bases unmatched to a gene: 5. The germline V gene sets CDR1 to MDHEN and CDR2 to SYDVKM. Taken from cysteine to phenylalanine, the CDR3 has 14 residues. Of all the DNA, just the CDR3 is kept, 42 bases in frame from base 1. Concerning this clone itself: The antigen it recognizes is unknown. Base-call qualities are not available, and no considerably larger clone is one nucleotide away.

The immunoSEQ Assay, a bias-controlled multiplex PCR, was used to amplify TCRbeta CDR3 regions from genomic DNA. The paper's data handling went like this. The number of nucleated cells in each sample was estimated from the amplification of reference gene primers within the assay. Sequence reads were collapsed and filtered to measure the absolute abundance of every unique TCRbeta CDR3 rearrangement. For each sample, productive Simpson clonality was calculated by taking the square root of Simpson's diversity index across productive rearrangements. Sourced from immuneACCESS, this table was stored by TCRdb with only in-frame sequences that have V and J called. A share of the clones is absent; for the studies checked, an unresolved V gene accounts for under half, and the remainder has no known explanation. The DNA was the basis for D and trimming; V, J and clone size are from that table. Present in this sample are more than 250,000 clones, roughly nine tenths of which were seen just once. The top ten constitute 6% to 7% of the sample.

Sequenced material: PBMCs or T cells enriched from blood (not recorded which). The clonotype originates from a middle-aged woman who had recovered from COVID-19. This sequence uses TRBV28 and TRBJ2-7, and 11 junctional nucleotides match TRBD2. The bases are TGTGCCAGCAGCCGTAGCGGGAGGGCTTACGAGCAGTACTTC. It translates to CASSRSGRAYEQYF. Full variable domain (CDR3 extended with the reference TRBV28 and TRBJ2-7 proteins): DVKVTQSSRYLVKRTGEKVFLECVQDMDHENMFWYRQDPGLGLRLIYFSYDVKMKEKGDIPEGYSVSREKKERFSLILESASTNQTSMYLCASSRSGRAYEQYFGPGTRLTVT.